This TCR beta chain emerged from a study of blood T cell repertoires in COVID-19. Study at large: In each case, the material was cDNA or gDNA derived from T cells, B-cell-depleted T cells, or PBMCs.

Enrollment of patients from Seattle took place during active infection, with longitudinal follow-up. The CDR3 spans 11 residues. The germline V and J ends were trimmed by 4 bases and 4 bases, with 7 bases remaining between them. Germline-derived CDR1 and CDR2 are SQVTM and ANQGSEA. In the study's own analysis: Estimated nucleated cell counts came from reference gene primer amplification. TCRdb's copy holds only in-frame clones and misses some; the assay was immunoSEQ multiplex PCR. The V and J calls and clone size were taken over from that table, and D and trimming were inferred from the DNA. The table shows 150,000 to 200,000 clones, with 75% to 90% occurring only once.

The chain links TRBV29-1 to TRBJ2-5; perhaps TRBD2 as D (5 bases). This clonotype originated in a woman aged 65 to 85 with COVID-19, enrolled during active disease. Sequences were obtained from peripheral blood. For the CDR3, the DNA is TGCAGCGTTGTTGCGGGAGAGACCCAGTACTTC. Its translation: CSVVAGETQYF.